This T cell receptor beta chain was retrieved from a study of blood T cell repertoires in COVID-19. Source study methods: Researchers report that nucleated cell counts were estimated from reference gene primer amplification. The method was immunoSEQ multiplex PCR; TCRdb's version includes in-frame clones alone and lacks a portion of them. V and J calls and clone size are as listed in that table; D and trimming were resolved from the DNA. Of some 88,000 clones in the sample, approximately 90% were seen once. The germline V gene has CDR1 KGHSH and CDR2 LQKENI. V lost 6 bases to trimming and J lost 4 bases; unmatched junction nucleotides: 9. The CDR3 covers 15 residues.

The V and J genes are TRBV18 and TRBJ1-1, with 9 bases lining up with TRBD1. The source of this sequence is a human donor with active COVID-19. The donor label of this sample is uncertain. The sequenced sample was peripheral blood. Here the CDR3 reads CASSTGTGLGTEAFF. The CDR3 bases are TGTGCCAGCTCTACCGGGACAGGGCTGGGCACTGAAGCTTTCTTT.